These 27 T cell receptor beta chains were sequenced from one sample in a study of blood T cells in healthy people across ages. Using a J-beta primer mix together with a sample-barcoded 5' primer, a second PCR was run for roughly 7 to 11 cycles. Each CDR3 protein is one row after TCRdb ran MiXCR on the 5' RACE reads. Of around 1.5 million distinct CDR3 sequences in the sample, 59% are singletons; the top ten hold about 6.7%. The sequencing input was blood. Receptors were obtained from a man younger than 30 in good health.

This chain joins TRBV7-2 and TRBJ2-7, with no clear D. This CDR3 has 14 amino acids. Germline CDR1 and CDR2: SGHTA and FQGNSA. Between the trimmed V and J ends, which lost 2 bases and 3 bases, there was a span of 11 bases. The CDR3 here is CASSLRVGVYEQYF. The CDR3 DNA reads as TGTGCCAGCAGCTTACGTGTGGGCGTCTACGAGCAGTACTTC. Full variable domain (rest looked up from reference TRBV7-2 and TRBJ2-7): GAGVSQSPSNKVTEKGKDVELRCDPISGHTALYWYRQSLGQGLEFLIYFQGNSAPDKSGLPSDRFSAERTGGSVSTLTIQRTQQEDSAVYLCASSLRVGVYEQYFGPGTRLTVT.

The sample holds a few counts of this clonotype. The CDR3 here is CASSSVLSSGANVLTF. The DNA of the CDR3 is TGTGCCAGCAGCTCCGTATTGTCCTCTGGGGCCAACGTCCTGACTTTC. This rearrangement joins TRBV11-2 to TRBJ2-6, with no clear D. Germline CDR1 reads SGHAT; CDR2 reads FQNNGV. V lost 4 bases and J 0 bases, leaving 10 bases between the germline ends. CDR3 length: 16 residues.

In this sample, this clonotype turned up a few times. The chain couples TRBV12-3 or TRBV12-4 to TRBJ2-1, with TRBD2 identical over 8 bases. With V trimmed by 6 bases and J by 12 bases, 4 bases remained unmatched. The CDR3 loop spans 11 amino acids. For the CDR3, the DNA is TGTGCCAGCAGCTTAAGCGGGAGGCAGTTCTTC. It codes for CASSLSGRQFF.

In its sample, this clonotype was seen a few times. The gene calls are TRBV15 and TRBJ2-4; D is undetermined. The end of the DNA is better explained by TRBJ2-7, so the J call may be wrong. The germline gives CDR1 LNHNV, CDR2 YYDKDF (reference sequence). The CDR3 has 13 amino acids. The CDR3 loop reads CATSSRQAYEQYF. In DNA form, the CDR3 reads TGTGCCACCAGCAGTCGTCAGGCCTACGAGCAGTACTTC.

V gene TRBV4-2 combines with J gene TRBJ2-3; tentatively, D is TRBD2 (6 bases). The CDR3 contains 14 residues. Looked up from germline, CDR1 is LGHNA and CDR2 is YNFKEQ. V was pared by 4 bases and J by 2 bases, with 10 bases between. The CDR3 DNA is TGTGCCAGCAGCCCGGCGGGGTTCACAGATACGCAGTATTTT. Amino acid sequence: CASSPAGFTDTQYF.

The rearrangement links TRBV20-1 to TRBJ2-7, with a possible D match to TRBD2 (5 bases). The germline CDR1 and CDR2 sequences are DFQATT and SNEGSKA (reference sequence). The CDR3 loop spans 14 amino acids. V shed 2 bases and J shed 7 bases, with 18 bases lying between them. The CDR3 loop reads CSARSGSLRGEQYF. The CDR3 DNA reads as TGCAGTGCTAGATCGGGGTCCCTCCGTGGAGAGCAGTACTTC.

This clonotype was found a few times. V and J are TRBV27 and TRBJ2-7; D unclear. V shed 5 bases and J shed 6 bases, with 14 bases lying between them. Germline V gene sequence: CDR1 MNHEY, CDR2 SMNVEV (reference sequence). This CDR3 has 13 amino acids. CDR3 nucleotides: TGTGCCAGCAGTCTCGCGTTTTGGGCCGAGCAGTACTTC. It translates to CASSLAFWAEQYF.

The chain combines TRBV4-1 with TRBJ2-7; D remains ambiguous. The CDR3 length is 15 residues. Trimming cost V 1 base and J 1 base, with 11 bases left between them. CDR1 is MGHRA and CDR2 is YSYEKL in the germline V gene. The CDR3 sequence: CASSQARTASYEQYF. In DNA form, the CDR3 reads TGCGCCAGCAGCCAAGCCCGGACGGCGTCCTACGAGCAGTACTTC.

This clonotype has just a few counts. The chain links TRBV4-1 to TRBJ2-7; unclear D gene. The CDR3 is made up of 13 amino acids. V was shortened by 0 bases and J by 5 bases, with 8 bases between the two germline ends. Germline CDR1 is MGHRA and CDR2 is YSYEKL. DNA of the CDR3: TGCGCCAGCAGCCAAGAAGGTACCGACGAGCAGTACTTC. Amino acid sequence: CASSQEGTDEQYF.

The chain carries TRBV3-1 and TRBJ2-1; D gene uncertain. The CDR3 covers 16 residues. Germline CDR1 is LGHDT and CDR2 is YNNKEL (reference sequence). The V gene lost 4 bases and the J gene lost 5 bases, with 18 bases spanning the gap. The CDR3 region is CASSPSAARVNNEQFF. For the CDR3, the DNA is TGTGCCAGCAGCCCCTCCGCGGCTAGAGTAAACAATGAGCAGTTCTTC.

The J gene is TRBJ2-1, the V gene TRBV20-1; the match to TRBD2 covers 7 bases. V gave up 7 bases and J gave up 8 bases; unmatched junction bases: 8. The germline CDR1 and CDR2 sequences are DFQATT and SNEGSKA (reference sequence). This CDR3 spans 12 amino acids. The CDR3 loop reads CSGGRVWDEQFF. The CDR3 DNA follows: TGCAGTGGAGGGAGGGTGTGGGATGAGCAGTTCTTC.

The V and J genes are TRBV5-1 and TRBJ2-5; 10 nucleotides match TRBD2. The CDR3 is 14 amino acids. V lost 6 bases, J lost 2 bases, and 4 bases stayed unmatched. Per the germline V gene, CDR1 is SGHRS and CDR2 is YFSETQ. CDR3 amino acids: CASKLAGLQETQYF. In nucleotides, the CDR3 is TGCGCCAGCAAACTAGCGGGGCTACAAGAGACCCAGTACTTC.

V gene TRBV6-5 combines with J gene TRBJ2-7; D may be TRBD1 or TRBD2 (5 bases each). The CDR3 is made up of 15 amino acids. In germline, CDR1 is MNHEY, CDR2 SVGAGI. V lost 0 bases, J lost 0 bases, and 9 bases lay in between. Written as DNA, the CDR3 is TGTGCCAGCAGTTACTCGACGGGGACCTCCTACGAGCAGTACTTC. This gives the protein CASSYSTGTSYEQYF.

The chain combines TRBV6-6 with TRBJ1-4; possible D gene TRBD1, 5 bases. Germline lookup yields CDR1 MNHNY and CDR2 SVGAGI (reference sequence). This CDR3 is 14 amino acids long. Trimming took off 9 bases at V and 6 bases at J, with 17 bases between the two ends. The CDR3 sequence: CASNKGSGDEKLFF. In DNA form, the CDR3 reads TGTGCCAGTAATAAGGGGAGTGGCGATGAAAAACTGTTTTTT.

Of note for this clonotype: Its ends do not fully match the called genes, so a read error is possible. This rearrangement joins TRBV6-5 to TRBJ1-1; 9 positions agree with TRBD1. The CDR3 extends over 15 amino acids. From germline, CDR1 is MNHEY and CDR2 SVGAGI. In nucleotides, the CDR3 is TGTGCCAGCAGTCGAACAGGGGGCAGAGGCACTGAAGCTTTTTTT. As protein: CASSRTGGRGTEAFF.

This clonotype has more than one count but fewer than ten. The chain joins TRBV7-6 to TRBJ2-1; TRBD2 matches at 10 bases. The CDR3 runs to 17 residues. V dropped 1 base and J dropped 5; count of bases not matched to a gene: 8. CDR1 and CDR2 from the germline V gene are SGHVS and FNYEAQ. For the CDR3, the DNA is TGTGCCAGCAGCTTAGACGTCGCGGGACTAGCGCACAATGAGCAGTTCTTC. Translating it yields CASSLDVAGLAHNEQFF.

In this sample, this clonotype turned up a few times. The chain combines TRBV20-1 with TRBJ2-6, with a tentative D call TRBD1 (5 bases). Germline V gene lookup returns CDR1 DFQATT and CDR2 SNEGSKA (reference sequence). CDR3 length: 17 amino acids. V lost 0 bases to trimming and J lost 1 base, with 13 bases between them. CDR3 sequence: CSARDDSDRSGANVLTF. CDR3 in DNA: TGCAGTGCTAGAGATGATAGTGACAGATCTGGGGCCAACGTCCTGACTTTC.

This clonotype was detected only a few times. This chain uses TRBV11-2 with TRBJ1-4, with D unresolved. The CDR3 contains 13 residues. Per germline, CDR1 SGHAT and CDR2 FQNNGV. Deletions cut 1 base from V and 12 bases from J, with 12 bases between. This chain's CDR3 is CASSLGGGGELFF. The CDR3 DNA is TGTGCCAGCAGCTTAGGGGGTGGTGGAGAACTGTTTTTT. The full variable domain, rest sourced from reference TRBV11-2 and TRBJ1-4, is EAGVAQSPRYKIIEKRQSVAFWCNPISGHATLYWYQQILGQGPKLLIQFQNNGVVDDSQLPKDRFSAERLKGVDSTLKIQPAKLEDSAVYLCASSLGGGGELFFGSGTQLSVL.

The chain uses TRBV4-2 and TRBJ2-3; D remains ambiguous. The germline CDR1 and CDR2 sequences are LGHNA and YNFKEQ. The length of the CDR3 is 14 residues. Trimming cost V 0 bases and J 6 bases, with 10 bases left between them. The CDR3 DNA follows: TGTGCCAGCAGCCAAGAGACGGCTTTCGATACGCAGTATTTT. Encoded protein: CASSQETAFDTQYF.

Of note for this clonotype: Relative to the germline gene, one junction end is altered; a read error may explain this. The chain is built from TRBV6-2 or TRBV6-3 and TRBJ1-1; a weak D match, TRBD1 (5 bases). This CDR3 comprises 13 residues. Looked up from germline, CDR1 is MNHEY and CDR2 is SVGEGT. DNA of the CDR3: TGTGCCAGCAGTGACTCAGGGTACACTGAAGCTTTCTTT. Protein: CASSDSGYTEAFF.

The chain recombines TRBV27 with TRBJ2-3, with TRBD2 identical over 11 bases. CDR1 and CDR2 from the germline V gene are MNHEY and SMNVEV (reference sequence). The CDR3 length is 17 residues. The V segment lost 4 bases and the J segment 5 bases; nucleotides outside the gene matches: 11. In DNA, the CDR3 is TGTGCCAGCAGTTCCCCGGGACTAGCGGACTCAGGAGATACGCAGTATTTT. It translates to CASSSPGLADSGDTQYF.

Notes on this clonotype: A junction boundary mismatches the germline segment, possibly from a read error. The chain recombines TRBV29-1 with TRBJ2-1; 7 positions agree with TRBD2. The germline gives CDR1 SQVTM, CDR2 ANQGSEA. CDR3 length: 12 residues. The CDR3 DNA follows: TGCCGCGTCGGGGGGTTGGGAAATGAGCAGTTCTTC. Translated: CRVGGLGNEQFF.

This rearrangement joins TRBV20-1 to TRBJ1-2; D uncertain. From germline, CDR1 is DFQATT and CDR2 SNEGSKA (reference sequence). This CDR3 contains 10 residues. The CDR3 here is CRALPHGYTF. The CDR3 DNA follows: TGCAGGGCTCTACCCCATGGCTACACCTTC.

The V and J genes are TRBV12-3 or TRBV12-4 and TRBJ2-6; D is possibly TRBD2 (5 bases). Trimming removed 8 bases from V and 1 base from J, with 9 bases in between. The CDR3 spans 14 residues. CDR3 loop: CASFRGSGANVLTF. CDR3 DNA sequence: TGTGCCAGCTTCCGAGGGTCTGGGGCCAACGTCCTGACTTTC.

The chain carries TRBV7-6 and TRBJ2-7; D assignment may be TRBD1 or TRBD2 (7 bases each). The CDR3 is 15 amino acids. CDR1 SGHVS and CDR2 FNYEAQ come from the germline V gene. Trimming pared 3 bases from V and 3 bases from J, leaving 15 bases between. The CDR3 loop reads CASSFGGDSFYEQYF. In nucleotides, the CDR3 is TGTGCCAGCAGCTTTGGGGGGGACAGTTTCTACGAGCAGTACTTC. The full variable domain, rest sourced from reference TRBV7-6 and TRBJ2-7, is GAGVSQSPRYKVTKRGQDVALRCDPISGHVSLYWYRQALGQGPEFLTYFNYEAQQDKSGLPNDRFSAERPEGSISTLTIQRTEQRDSAMYRCASSFGGDSFYEQYFGPGTRLTVT.

The chain couples TRBV28 to TRBJ2-1; D is unresolved. V was trimmed by 6 bases and J by 3 bases, leaving 12 bases between them. CDR3 length equals 14 residues. The germline gives CDR1 MDHEN, CDR2 SYDVKM. CDR3 amino acids: CASRFPGSYNEQFF. In DNA form, the CDR3 reads TGTGCCAGCAGGTTTCCTGGCAGCTACAATGAGCAGTTCTTC. The complete variable domain, with remaining parts taken from reference TRBV28 and TRBJ2-1, reads DVKVTQSSRYLVKRTGEKVFLECVQDMDHENMFWYRQDPGLGLRLIYFSYDVKMKEKGDIPEGYSVSREKKERFSLILESASTNQTSMYLCASRFPGSYNEQFFGPGTRLTVL.

For this clonotype: Germline is not matched at one junction end, which may reflect a read error. The chain recombines TRBV4-3 with TRBJ2-7, with 12 bases fitting TRBD2. Germline values: CDR1 LGHNA, CDR2 YSLEER. The CDR3 sequence is 15 residues long. Written as DNA, the CDR3 is TGCGCCAGCAGCCTTACACTAGCGGGGGGCTACGGGCAGTACTTC. Protein sequence: CASSLTLAGGYGQYF.